These 20 T cell receptor beta chains originate from one sample sequenced in a study of spatial heterogeneity in lung cancer. Described time point: blood at routine non-recurrence follow-up after resection. TCRdb re-derived calls from the 5' RACE reads in MiXCR, one entry per CDR3 protein. This table holds 39,000 or so distinct CDR3 sequences, under 12% found once. The sequenced sample was PBMCs, obtained at follow-up. These receptors originate from a female donor with early-stage non-small cell lung cancer.

The chain carries TRBV20-1 and TRBJ1-5; 8 bases map to TRBD1. V was pared by 5 bases and J by 2 bases, with 5 bases of the junction left unmatched. Germline CDR1 DFQATT, CDR2 SNEGSKA (reference sequence). This CDR3 is 14 amino acids long. This chain's CDR3 is CSAVDRVGNQPQHF. The CDR3, as DNA: TGCAGTGCTGTGGACAGGGTAGGCAATCAGCCCCAGCATTTT.

The genes are TRBV12-3 or TRBV12-4 and TRBJ1-1; D unresolved. CDR3 length: 13 residues. Trimming stripped 2 bases from V and 5 bases from J, with 9 bases between. CDR3 nucleotides: TGTGCCAGCAGTTTACTTGAGGCTACTGAAGCTTTCTTT. It is translated as CASSLLEATEAFF.

In its sample, this clonotype was seen a few times. This chain joins TRBV20-1 and TRBJ2-4; D might be TRBD2 (6 bases). Trimming removed 0 bases at V and 3 bases at J, with 18 bases between. Germline CDR1 DFQATT, CDR2 SNEGSKA (reference sequence). The CDR3 is 17 residues long. The CDR3 sequence is CSAREIRGPGGKNIQYF. CDR3 bases: TGCAGTGCTAGAGAGATCCGGGGCCCCGGGGGCAAAAACATTCAGTACTTC.

This clonotype showed up many times. The chain uses TRBV5-1 and TRBJ2-3; the match to TRBD1 covers 8 bases. The CDR3 runs 15 residues. Germline loops: CDR1 SGHRS, CDR2 YFSETQ. The V and J ends lost 4 bases and 5 bases, in that order; junction bases with no gene match: 9. The CDR3 sequence: CASSLRTGHEDTQYF. CDR3 DNA sequence: TGCGCCAGCAGCCTCAGGACAGGGCATGAAGATACGCAGTATTTT.

This clonotype was found many times. The J gene is TRBJ2-7, the V gene TRBV23-1, with D tentatively TRBD2 (5 bases). TRBV23-1 falls under the ORF class, with uncertain function. The CDR3 is 15 residues long. The ends were cut back, 2 bases at V and 3 bases at J, with 14 bases in the middle. DNA of the CDR3: TGCGCCAGCAGTCAAGGCTCCGGGAACTACTACGAGCAGTACTTC. This gives the protein CASSQGSGNYYEQYF.

There are a few counts of this clonotype. The rearrangement links TRBV20-1 to TRBJ2-7; possible D gene TRBD2, 6 bases. V was trimmed by 0 bases and J by 6 bases, leaving 15 bases between them. The CDR3 totals 14 residues. Germline CDR1 is DFQATT and CDR2 is SNEGSKA (reference sequence). The CDR3 DNA sequence: TGCAGTGCTAGAGATCTCCAGCGAGCGGGCGAGCAGTACTTC. Translation gives CSARDLQRAGEQYF.

This clonotype came up many times. The CDR3 region is CASSFRGPRRNIQYF. The CDR3 DNA sequence: TGCGCCAGCAGCTTCCGGGGCCCCCGACGGAACATTCAGTACTTC. The chain joins TRBV4-1 to TRBJ2-4; D is perhaps TRBD1 or TRBD2 (5 bases each). V was pared by 5 bases and J by 7 bases, with 18 bases between. Germline V gene data show CDR1 as MGHRA and CDR2 as YSYEKL. The CDR3 runs 15 residues.

This clonotype came up many times. The chain has TRBV3-1 and TRBJ2-3; D gene uncertain. Germline CDR1 and CDR2: LGHDT and YNNKEL (reference sequence). The CDR3 runs to 15 residues. The V and J ends lost 0 bases and 1 base respectively, with 8 bases between them. As DNA, the CDR3 is TGTGCCAGCAGCCAAGACTTATGGGGCACAGATACGCAGTATTTT. This encodes CASSQDLWGTDTQYF.

This chain uses TRBV4-3 with TRBJ2-1, with 11 bases matching TRBD1. Looked up from germline, CDR1 is LGHNA and CDR2 is YSLEER. The CDR3 runs 16 residues. V dropped 1 base and J dropped 7; count of bases not matched to a gene: 6. This chain's CDR3 is CASSQASGTGGNEQFF. Written as DNA, the CDR3 is TGCGCCAGCAGCCAAGCTTCCGGGACAGGGGGAAATGAGCAGTTCTTC.

This clonotype has at least ten counts. The chain combines TRBV18 with TRBJ2-5, with D tentatively TRBD1 (6 bases). V was cut by 6 bases and J by 0 bases, with 11 bases left in between. Germline values: CDR1 KGHSH, CDR2 LQKENI. This CDR3 is built from 14 residues. Here the CDR3 DNA reads TGTGCCAGCTCTCGAGGGGGAGACCAAGAGACCCAGTACTTC. Translation: CASSRGGDQETQYF.

This clonotype was seen ten or more times. The chain combines TRBV9 with TRBJ2-5, with D unclear. The V gene lost 0 bases and the J gene lost 0 bases, with 9 bases spanning the gap. CDR1 SGDLS and CDR2 YYNGEE come from the germline V gene. The CDR3 is made up of 15 amino acids. The CDR3 here is CASSVAPAYQETQYF. CDR3 nucleotide sequence: TGTGCCAGCAGCGTAGCCCCAGCGTACCAAGAGACCCAGTACTTC.

V and J are TRBV7-2 and TRBJ1-5; 8 positions agree with TRBD1. In germline, CDR1 is SGHTA, CDR2 FQGNSA. The CDR3 length is 15 residues. Trimming cost V 5 bases and J 3 bases; bases outside gene matches: 6. CDR3 residues: CASSPRGHPNQPQHF. Written as DNA, the CDR3 is TGTGCCAGCAGCCCCAGGGGGCACCCCAATCAGCCCCAGCATTTT.

This clonotype came up many times. V is TRBV19 and J is TRBJ2-3; D is unresolved. CDR3 length: 9 residues. The V end was cut by 10 bases, the J end by 10 bases, with 9 bases between. Germline-derived CDR1 and CDR2 are LNHDA and SQIVND (reference sequence). CDR3 in DNA: TGTGCCATTATTTTGGCGCAGTATTTT. It codes for CAIILAQYF.

This clonotype was counted between two and nine times. The chain carries TRBV4-3 and TRBJ2-7, with D possibly being TRBD1 (6 bases). The CDR3 spans 15 residues. V lost 0 bases to trimming and J lost 0 bases, with 9 bases between them. Germline CDR1 LGHNA, CDR2 YSLEER. The CDR3 loop is CASSQDRGSSYEQYF. CDR3 nucleotide sequence: TGCGCCAGCAGCCAAGATAGGGGGAGCTCCTACGAGCAGTACTTC.

Many counts were recorded for this clonotype. The gene calls are TRBV7-6 and TRBJ1-5; the match to TRBD1 covers 9 bases. Looked up from germline, CDR1 is SGHVS and CDR2 is FNYEAQ. V dropped 1 base and J dropped 5; count of bases not matched to a gene: 3. The CDR3 totals 15 residues. CDR3 coding DNA: TGTGCCAGCAGCTTAGAACAGGGGGCATATCAGCCCCAGCATTTT. Translated: CASSLEQGAYQPQHF.

The chain uses TRBV6-2 or TRBV6-3 and TRBJ1-1; possibly TRBD1 for D (5 bases). Trimming shortened V by 6 bases and J by 11 bases, and 22 bases separated the two germline ends. The CDR3 consists of 14 residues. Germline assignment: CDR1 MNHEY and CDR2 SVGEGT. The CDR3 coding sequence is TGTGCCAGCAGCCGACGGGGACTGGGTAAAGGGGCTTTCTTT. Encoded protein: CASSRRGLGKGAFF.

There are many counts of this clonotype. This chain links TRBV6-5 with TRBJ2-7, with D tentatively TRBD1 or TRBD2 (5 bases each). The germline CDR1 and CDR2 sequences are MNHEY and SVGAGI. This CDR3 contains 16 residues. Trimming removed 4 bases from V and 3 bases from J, with 19 bases in between. The CDR3 here is CASSSDPGSGYYEQYF. The DNA for the CDR3 is TGTGCCAGCAGTTCCGACCCGGGGTCAGGGTACTACGAGCAGTACTTC.

This clonotype was picked up many times. The rearrangement joins TRBV6-6 to TRBJ2-2, with TRBD2 matching over 10 bases. The J segment lost 7 bases and the V segment lost 2 bases, leaving 7 bases of the junction unmatched. In germline, CDR1 is MNHNY, CDR2 SVGAGI (reference sequence). The CDR3 spans 16 residues. Written as DNA, the CDR3 is TGTGCCAGCAGTTACGGAGCGGGGGGGCTGAGCGGGGAGCTGTTTTTT. It codes for CASSYGAGGLSGELFF.

On this clonotype itself: The junction departs from germline at one end; a sequencing error may be responsible. CDR3 DNA: TGTGTCAGCAGTTTAGGACCCTACGAGCAGTACTTC. Translation: CVSSLGPYEQYF. The J gene is TRBJ2-7, the V gene TRBV12-3 or TRBV12-4; D call uncertain. CDR3 length: 12 amino acids.

This chain connects TRBV7-9 to TRBJ2-6; D is ambiguous. V dropped 5 bases and J dropped 0 bases, with 11 bases sitting between them. Germline V gene lookup returns CDR1 SEHNR and CDR2 FQNEAQ (reference sequence). The CDR3 runs to 16 residues. CDR3: CASSRRTASGANVLTF. The CDR3 DNA is TGTGCCAGCAGCAGACGCACAGCCTCTGGGGCCAACGTCCTGACTTTC.